The 20 T cell receptor beta chains given below trace back to one sample, sequenced in a study of cytomegalovirus exposure and HLA in healthy donors. Amplification used 60 Vbeta primers and 13 Jbeta primers. The table came from immunoSEQ multiplex PCR; TCRdb's copy has only in-frame clones and leaves some out. Of around 130,000 clones in the sample, about 78% were seen once. Sequencing input: PBMCs. These receptors all stem from a human donor in good health.

The chain joins TRBV5-8 to TRBJ1-1; TRBD1 agrees at 10 bases. Germline values: CDR1 SGHTS, CDR2 YDEGEE. Germline trimming cut 7 bases from V and 2 bases from J; bases unmatched to any gene: 5. The CDR3 totals 14 residues. The CDR3 loop is CASRGDRGNTEAFF. Here the CDR3 DNA reads TGTGCCAGCCGTGGGGACAGGGGAAACACTGAAGCTTTCTTT.

This clone turned up a few times. The V gene is TRBV5-1, the J gene TRBJ2-5; 11 bases map to TRBD2. This CDR3 spans 17 amino acids. V lost 0 bases and J lost 0; bases outside the gene matches: 4. Per the germline V gene, CDR1 is SGHRS and CDR2 is YFSETQ. DNA for the CDR3: TGCGCCAGCAGCTTGGGCCCTAGCGGGAGGTACCAAGAGACCCAGTACTTC. Translation gives CASSLGPSGRYQETQYF.

The chain carries TRBV15 and TRBJ2-4, with a weak D call TRBD1 (6 bases). The CDR3 contains 17 residues. The germline CDR1 and CDR2 sequences are LNHNV and YYDKDF (reference sequence). V was pared by 0 bases and J by 7 bases, with 19 bases between. The CDR3 DNA sequence: TGTGCCACCAGCAGAGATGGATTGGGGGCCCGTGCCAACATTCAGTACTTC. Protein product: CATSRDGLGARANIQYF.

The chain is built from TRBV30 and TRBJ2-7; 10 nucleotides align to TRBD2. Germline CDR1 GTSNPN, CDR2 SVGIG (reference sequence). V shed 3 bases, J shed 3 bases, and the junction held 8 bases outside the gene matches. There are 15 residues in the CDR3. DNA for the CDR3: TGTGCCTGGAGGGGGGCGACTAGCGGGTACTACGAGCAGTACTTC. The encoded protein is CAWRGATSGYYEQYF.

This chain joins TRBV11-3 and TRBJ1-1; 7 bases line up with TRBD1. CDR3 length equals 12 residues. CDR1 and CDR2 from the germline V gene are SGHNT and YENEEA. The J segment lost 6 bases and the V segment lost 6 bases, leaving 4 bases of the junction unmatched. The CDR3: CASSPTGAEAFF. Written as DNA, the CDR3 is TGTGCCAGCAGTCCAACAGGGGCTGAAGCTTTCTTT.

The chain is built from TRBV30 and TRBJ2-5, with 8 positions matching TRBD2. Germline trimming cut 2 bases from V and 5 bases from J; bases unmatched to any gene: 7. CDR3 length equals 14 residues. In germline, CDR1 is GTSNPN, CDR2 SVGIG (reference sequence). DNA of the CDR3: TGTGCCTGGAGTTGGGCCGGGAGGGATGAGACCCAGTACTTC. Residues: CAWSWAGRDETQYF. Full variable domain (missing parts from reference TRBV30 and TRBJ2-5): SQTIHQWPATLVQPVGSPLSLECTVEGTSNPNLYWYRQAAGRGLQLLFYSVGIGQISSEVPQNLSASRPQDRQFILSSKKLLLSDSGFYLCAWSWAGRDETQYFGPGTRLLVL.

This clone was seen more than once but under ten times. The gene calls are TRBV7-9 and TRBJ2-7; the D gene is possibly TRBD1 (6 bases). The V gene's germline CDR1 is SEHNR and CDR2 FQNEAQ (reference sequence). The CDR3 is 14 residues long. V was shortened by 1 base and J by 5 bases, with 12 bases between the two germline ends. This CDR3 reads CASSLVGGYDEQYF. CDR3 coding DNA: TGTGCCAGCAGCTTAGTTGGGGGCTACGACGAGCAGTACTTC.

J is TRBJ1-6 and V is TRBV19; 10 bases are a match to TRBD1. The CDR3 length is 15 residues. The ends lost 3 bases at V and 9 bases at J; junction bases unmatched: 5. Germline V gene sequence: CDR1 LNHDA, CDR2 SQIVND (reference sequence). Written as DNA, the CDR3 is TGTGCCAGTAGTATGGCGACAGGGGGCTCTTCACCCCTCCACTTT. Translated, it gives CASSMATGGSSPLHF. Variable domain in full (rest from reference TRBV19 and TRBJ1-6): DGGITQSPKYLFRKEGQNVTLSCEQNLNHDAMYWYRQDPGQGLRLIYYSQIVNDFQKGDIAEGYSVSREKKESFPLTVTSAQKNPTAFYLCASSMATGGSSPLHFGNGTRLTVT.

The chain combines TRBV27 with TRBJ2-2; 7 nucleotides align to TRBD2. Per the germline V gene, CDR1 is MNHEY and CDR2 is SMNVEV (reference sequence). The junction had 4 bases not matched to a gene; V was cut back by 5 bases and J by 1 base. CDR3 length: 15 residues. CDR3 sequence reads: CASSELALNTGELFF. The CDR3 coding sequence is TGTGCCAGCAGTGAACTAGCGCTGAACACCGGGGAGCTGTTTTTT.

As regards this clone: An end of the junction differs from the germline gene, which may be a read error. For the CDR3, the DNA is TGCGCCAGCCGCTTAGGAGCGAACATGAACACTGAAGCTTTCTTT. Residues: CASRLGANMNTEAFF. The chain couples TRBV5-1 to TRBJ1-1, with D unresolved. Germline V gene lookup returns CDR1 SGHRS and CDR2 YFSETQ. The CDR3 is made up of 15 amino acids. Based on the CDR3 plus reference TRBV5-1 and TRBJ1-1, the full variable domain is KAGVTQTPRYLIKTRGQQVTLSCSPISGHRSVSWYQQTPGQGLQFLFEYFSETQRNKGNFPGRFSGRQFSNSRSEMNVSTLELGDSALYLCASRLGANMNTEAFFGQGTRLTVV.

The V gene is TRBV4-2, the J gene TRBJ2-7; a possible D gene is TRBD1 (5 bases). CDR1 and CDR2 (germline): LGHNA, YNFKEQ. CDR3 length: 15 amino acids. Trimming took off 0 bases at V and 3 bases at J, with 12 bases between the two ends. Here the CDR3 DNA reads TGTGCCAGCAGCCAAGATCTCCAGGGTGGCTACGAGCAGTACTTC. Residues: CASSQDLQGGYEQYF.

In this sample, this clone turned up a few times. V and J are TRBV9 and TRBJ2-1; D is ambiguous. Trimming left V 3 bases short and J 4 bases short, with 14 bases between. Germline values: CDR1 SGDLS, CDR2 YYNGEE. The CDR3 totals 15 residues. The CDR3 DNA sequence: TGTGCCAGCAGCGGGCCAGGAAATTCATACAATGAGCAGTTCTTC. Translated: CASSGPGNSYNEQFF.

The chain is built from TRBV5-1 and TRBJ1-3, with 12 bases fitting TRBD1. The CDR3 is 17 amino acids. Germline trimming cut 4 bases from V and 4 bases from J; bases unmatched to any gene: 9. The germline V gene encodes CDR1 SGHRS and CDR2 YFSETQ. DNA for the CDR3: TGCGCCAGCAGCACCCAGCCCGGGACAGGGGGCGGAAACACCATATATTTT. Its protein product is CASSTQPGTGGGNTIYF. The full variable domain, completed using reference TRBV5-1 and TRBJ1-3, is KAGVTQTPRYLIKTRGQQVTLSCSPISGHRSVSWYQQTPGQGLQFLFEYFSETQRNKGNFPGRFSGRQFSNSRSEMNVSTLELGDSALYLCASSTQPGTGGGNTIYFGEGSWLTVV.

V usage is TRBV4-2 and J usage is TRBJ2-3; a weak D match, TRBD1 (6 bases). V was clipped by 3 bases and J by 6 bases, with 16 bases between them. CDR1 is LGHNA, CDR2 YNFKEQ, per germline. This CDR3 is built from 15 residues. CDR3 nucleotide sequence: TGTGCCAGCAGCCATGAAAACAGGGTTCAGGATACGCAGTATTTT. Amino acids: CASSHENRVQDTQYF.

V usage is TRBV7-9 and J usage is TRBJ1-3; maybe TRBD1 (6 bases). Germline V lookup: CDR1 SEHNR, CDR2 FQNEAQ (reference sequence). The ends were cut back, 1 base at V and 4 bases at J, with 11 bases in the middle. The CDR3 length is 15 residues. CDR3: CASSLGGGRGNTIYF. The CDR3 bases are TGTGCCAGCAGCTTAGGAGGGGGAAGGGGAAACACCATATATTTT.

The chain carries TRBV9 and TRBJ2-1; D ambiguous. CDR1 is SGDLS, CDR2 YYNGEE, per germline. The CDR3 has 13 amino acids. Trimming removed 3 bases from V and 5 bases from J, with 9 bases in between. CDR3 bases: TGTGCCAGCAGCGCCCGGGTTAACAATGAGCAGTTCTTC. It specifies CASSARVNNEQFF.

The chain links TRBV6-1 to TRBJ1-1; tentative D call: TRBD1 (5 bases). The CDR3 has 11 amino acids. Germline values: CDR1 MNHNS, CDR2 SASEGT. Written as DNA, the CDR3 is TGTAGGACCGGGACTTGGACTGAAGCTTTCTTT. Encoded protein: CRTGTWTEAFF.

This clone was observed a handful of times. The rearrangement links TRBV5-1 to TRBJ1-4; no firm D call. CDR1 and CDR2 (germline): SGHRS, YFSETQ. This CDR3 is 13 amino acids long. V lost 0 bases and J 4 bases, leaving 4 bases between the germline ends. CDR3 amino acids: CASSLVRNEKLFF. CDR3 bases: TGCGCCAGCAGCTTGGTCCGTAATGAAAAACTGTTTTTT.

J is TRBJ2-5 and V is TRBV29-1; D unresolved. The end of the DNA fits TRBJ2-7 better, so the J call may be wrong. This CDR3 comprises 11 residues. Germline lookup yields CDR1 SQVTM and CDR2 ANQGSEA. In DNA, the CDR3 is TGCAGCGTTGAATCCGGGTACGAGCAGTACTTC. Protein sequence: CSVESGYEQYF.

The rearrangement joins TRBV6-5 to TRBJ1-2, with 9 nucleotides matching TRBD1. The CDR3 runs to 13 residues. The V gene's germline CDR1 is MNHEY and CDR2 SVGAGI. Trimming took 10 bases from V and 3 from J; bases not matched to a gene: 6. DNA for the CDR3: TGTGCCATCACAGGGGGCGGCTACTATGGCTACACCTTC. Protein product: CAITGGGYYGYTF.